This T cell receptor beta chain was documented in a study of T cell repertoires in cytomegalovirus infection. The wider study: Public TCR beta signatures indicated both CMV infection and matching HLA type.

CDR3 length: 16 amino acids. V shed 5 bases and J 7 bases; nucleotides not matched to a gene: 13. Germline assignment: CDR1 SEHNR and CDR2 FQNEAQ (reference sequence). TCRdb reprocessed the reads with MiXCR, giving one entry per CDR3 protein. This sample has fewer than 300,000 distinct CDR3 sequences, with roughly 26% found just once. Broader study findings: It was HLA-C-restricted CMV-specific TCR beta clonotypes that dominated the response ex vivo. Summed frequency of shared TCR beta families picked out CMV carriers who also had the relevant HLA.

This clonotype was seen at least ten times. Its antigen remains unidentified. Sample: PBMCs. The sequence was obtained from a human donor in good health (CMV status not recorded). Some clones in this sample may be carry-over from other donors' samples. The chain couples TRBV7-9 to TRBJ2-1, with TRBD1 identical over 8 bases. CDR3 in amino acids: CASSPPRGRGQNEQFF. As DNA, the CDR3 is TGTGCCAGCAGCCCGCCCAGGGGGCGCGGACAGAATGAGCAGTTCTTC. Looking up the rest from reference TRBV7-9 and TRBJ2-1 gives the full variable domain: DTGVSQNPRHKITKRGQNVTFRCDPISEHNRLYWYRQTLGQGPEFLTYFQNEAQLEKSRLLSDRFSAERPKGSFSTLEIQRTEQGDSAMYLCASSPPRGRGQNEQFFGPGTRLTVL.